The 6 T cell receptor beta chains below all came from one sample that was sequenced in a study of T-cell memory formation after mild COVID-19. One entry per CDR3 protein, called by TCRdb with MiXCR from the 5' RACE reads. The sample includes about 320,000 distinct CDR3 sequences, 14% of them seen just once. Input material: PBMCs or a T cell subset sorted from them (not recorded which). These receptors were taken from a man aged 18 to 30 who had mild COVID-19 (a few samples of this study predate the infection). Cell type and time point are not known.

There are a few counts of this clonotype. This chain joins TRBV10-1 and TRBJ1-1; D uncertain. Germline V gene data show CDR1 as WNHNN and CDR2 as SYGVQD (reference sequence). The CDR3 loop spans 13 amino acids. Trimming shortened V by 2 bases and J by 1 base, and 5 bases separated the two germline ends. The CDR3 sequence is CASSEVRNTEAFF. DNA for the CDR3: TGCGCCAGCAGTGAGGTCCGGAACACTGAAGCTTTCTTT.

This clonotype was observed a few times. J is TRBJ1-1 and V is TRBV7-9; D might be TRBD1 (5 bases). The V gene lost 5 bases and the J gene lost 3 bases, with 19 bases spanning the gap. CDR1 SEHNR and CDR2 FQNEAQ come from the germline V gene (reference sequence). The CDR3 extends over 16 amino acids. The CDR3 bases are TGTGCCAGCAGCCAGCGAGGAGGCAGGGCCCACACTGAAGCTTTCTTT. Translated, it gives CASSQRGGRAHTEAFF.

This clonotype has more than one count but fewer than ten. The chain couples TRBV5-1 to TRBJ2-1, with D perhaps being TRBD1 or TRBD2 (5 bases each). Germline CDR1 reads SGHRS; CDR2 reads YFSETQ. The V end lost 4 bases, the J end lost 14 bases, and 16 bases lay between the germline ends. CDR3 length: 12 residues. The CDR3 here is CASSQAGAFEFF. The CDR3 DNA is TGCGCCAGCAGCCAAGCCGGGGCCTTTGAGTTCTTC.

J is TRBJ2-6 and V is TRBV2, with a tentative D call TRBD1 (6 bases). Trimming shortened V by 6 bases and J by 0 bases, and 9 bases separated the two germline ends. CDR3 length: 15 residues. Germline CDR1 SNHLY, CDR2 FYNNEI. The CDR3, as DNA: TGTGCCAGCAGCCGGGACAACTCTGGGGCCAACGTCCTGACTTTC. This encodes CASSRDNSGANVLTF.

This clonotype was seen only a few times. The CDR3 loop is CASSAGGEETQYF. CDR3 bases: TGTGCCAGCAGTGCGGGGGGCGAAGAGACCCAGTACTTC. V usage is TRBV27 and J usage is TRBJ2-5, with TRBD2 matching over 8 bases. The germline V gene encodes CDR1 MNHEY and CDR2 SMNVEV (reference sequence). The J segment lost 3 bases and the V segment lost 5 bases, leaving 2 bases of the junction unmatched. This CDR3 is built from 13 residues.

This clonotype was seen only a few times. The chain recombines TRBV7-8 with TRBJ2-5; possible D gene TRBD2, 5 bases. Germline V lookup: CDR1 SGHVS, CDR2 FQNEAQ. This CDR3 spans 15 amino acids. Trimming left V 5 bases short and J 0 bases short, with 13 bases between. CDR3 sequence: CASSPQAGNQETQYF. The CDR3 DNA follows: TGTGCCAGCAGCCCTCAAGCCGGGAACCAAGAGACCCAGTACTTC.